These 25 T cell receptor beta chains were all obtained from the same sample, sequenced in a study of siplizumab effects on memory and regulatory T cells (dated by TCRdb to the late 2010s). The library was made by the immunoSEQ multiplex PCR assay. In TCRdb, the immuneACCESS table is reduced to in-frame sequences with V and J assigned. These tables do not hold every clone; where another copy was compared, an unresolved V gene accounts for under half, and the others remain unexplained. This sample comprises tens of thousands of clones, roughly 96% of them detected only once. Around 0.031% of the sample is taken by the ten largest. Input material: naive CD4+ T cells sorted from blood. The cell subset or site label corresponds to: unstimulated naive T cells. These receptors all come from a human donor in good health.

On this clone: This sample also contains other DNA sequences that code for the same CDR3. The genes are TRBV28 and TRBJ2-7; D gene ambiguous. The CDR3 is 11 residues long. Trimming shortened V by 3 bases and J by 3 bases, and 3 bases separated the two germline ends. Germline V gene data show CDR1 as MDHEN and CDR2 as SYDVKM. The CDR3 sequence is CASSLLYEQYF. Written as DNA, the CDR3 is TGTGCCAGCAGTTTGCTCTACGAGCAGTACTTC.

The chain couples TRBV5-5 to TRBJ2-7, with D unclear. CDR3 length: 13 residues. V dropped 1 base and J dropped 0 bases, with 5 bases sitting between them. Germline CDR1 reads SGHKS; CDR2 reads YYEKEE (reference sequence). DNA for the CDR3: TGTGCCAGCAGCTTGACACCCTCCTACGAGCAGTACTTC. Its translation: CASSLTPSYEQYF.

V and J are TRBV29-1 and TRBJ1-4; the D is unclear. Per germline, CDR1 SQVTM and CDR2 ANQGSEA. The CDR3 has 14 amino acids. V dropped 2 bases and J dropped 1 base, with 8 bases sitting between them. As DNA, the CDR3 is TGCAGCGTTGAACCCCGAGGAACTAATGAAAAACTGTTTTTT. Its translation: CSVEPRGTNEKLFF.

The rearrangement joins TRBV5-1 to TRBJ1-3; D might be TRBD1 (6 bases). Germline V gene sequence: CDR1 SGHRS, CDR2 YFSETQ. The V gene lost 3 bases and the J gene lost 0 bases, with 13 bases spanning the gap. This CDR3 has 16 residues. CDR3 nucleotide sequence: TGCGCCAGCAGCTACGGACAGACAGTCTCTGGAAACACCATATATTTT. The encoded protein is CASSYGQTVSGNTIYF.

The V and J genes are TRBV18 and TRBJ2-3; a possible D gene is TRBD2 (5 bases). Germline V gene data show CDR1 as KGHSH and CDR2 as LQKENI. The CDR3 is 12 residues long. Between the trimmed V and J ends, which lost 6 bases and 5 bases, there was a span of 9 bases. In DNA form, the CDR3 reads TGTGCCAGCTCGCGTGGAGGAGATACGCAGTATTTT. Encoded protein: CASSRGGDTQYF.

V gene TRBV18 combines with J gene TRBJ1-1, with D uncertain. V lost 2 bases to trimming and J lost 3 bases, with 10 bases between them. CDR1 is KGHSH, CDR2 LQKENI, per germline. The CDR3 is 14 residues long. The CDR3 region is CASSPIPDYTEAFF. CDR3 DNA: TGTGCCAGCTCACCAATTCCAGACTACACTGAAGCTTTCTTT.

The gene calls are TRBV9 and TRBJ1-1; D is uncertain. Germline lookup yields CDR1 SGDLS and CDR2 YYNGEE. The V gene lost 1 base and the J gene lost 4 bases, with 5 bases spanning the gap. There are 12 residues in the CDR3. The CDR3, as DNA: TGTGCCAGCAGCGTAAGCGGCACTGAAGCTTTCTTT. Translated: CASSVSGTEAFF. The full variable domain, rest sourced from reference TRBV9 and TRBJ1-1, is DSGVTQTPKHLITATGQRVTLRCSPRSGDLSVYWYQQSLDQGLQFLIQYYNGEERAKGNILERFSAQQFPDLHSELNLSSLELGDSALYFCASSVSGTEAFFGQGTRLTVV.

The gene calls are TRBV28 and TRBJ1-1; D remains unclear. The CDR3 totals 13 residues. Trimming shortened V by 5 bases and J by 1 base, and 8 bases separated the two germline ends. In germline, CDR1 is MDHEN, CDR2 SYDVKM. CDR3 bases: TGTGCCAGCAGTCTTGACGGGAACACTGAAGCTTTCTTT. The encoded protein is CASSLDGNTEAFF.

J is TRBJ2-7 and V is TRBV2; 9 bases align to TRBD1. This CDR3 is 14 amino acids long. V trimming: 4 bases; J trimming: 6 bases; junction bases outside the gene matches: 7. Germline CDR1 SNHLY, CDR2 FYNNEI. CDR3 sequence: CASSVTPQGAEQYF. The DNA of the CDR3 is TGTGCCAGCAGTGTCACCCCACAGGGGGCCGAGCAGTACTTC. Full variable domain (remainder filled in from reference TRBV2 and TRBJ2-7): EPEVTQTPSHQVTQMGQEVILRCVPISNHLYFYWYRQILGQKVEFLVSFYNNEISEKSEIFDDQFSVERPDGSNFTLKIRSTKLEDSAMYFCASSVTPQGAEQYFGPGTRLTVT.

This clone was counted a few times. CDR3 in DNA: TGTGCCAGCAGCCCCGGGCCGGAGGCCTACTCTGGCTACACCTTC. This sequence encodes CASSPGPEAYSGYTF. The genes are TRBV28 and TRBJ1-2; D is uncertain. Germline CDR1 reads MDHEN; CDR2 reads SYDVKM. Trimming removed 6 bases from V and 7 bases from J, with 21 bases in between. The CDR3 totals 15 residues.

The V call is TRBV7-9, the J call TRBJ2-7, with 7 bases aligning to TRBD1. The V and J ends lost 5 bases and 4 bases, in that order; junction bases with no gene match: 8. CDR3 length equals 14 residues. Germline lookup yields CDR1 SEHNR and CDR2 FQNEAQ (reference sequence). DNA of the CDR3: TGTGCCAGCAGCCCGGACGGGACAGCATACGAGCAGTACTTC. This sequence encodes CASSPDGTAYEQYF.

The chain combines TRBV18 with TRBJ2-3, with 8 bases identical to TRBD2. The CDR3 runs 13 residues. The V segment lost 6 bases and the J segment 3 bases; nucleotides outside the gene matches: 2. Germline-derived CDR1 and CDR2 are KGHSH and LQKENI. The CDR3 bases are TGTGCCAGCTCGCGGGGGGATACAGATACGCAGTATTTT. Amino acids: CASSRGDTDTQYF. The full variable domain, in which reference TRBV18 and TRBJ2-3 provide the parts outside the CDR3, is NAGVMQNPRHLVRRRGQEARLRCSPMKGHSHVYWYRQLPEEGLKFMVYLQKENIIDESGMPKERFSAEFPKEGPSILRIQQVVRGDSAAYFCASSRGDTDTQYFGPGTRLTVL.

The genes are TRBV7-2 and TRBJ1-1; possible D gene TRBD1, 5 bases. Looked up from germline, CDR1 is SGHTA and CDR2 is FQGNSA. CDR3 size: 13 residues. Trimming took off 3 bases at V and 6 bases at J, with 11 bases between the two ends. In DNA form, the CDR3 reads TGTGCCAGCAGCTTCGAGACAGTATCTGAAGCTTTCTTT. It yields the protein CASSFETVSEAFF.

The chain carries TRBV11-2 and TRBJ1-5; D might be TRBD1 (5 bases). Germline V CDR1 and CDR2: SGHAT, FQNNGV. Trimming removed 9 bases from V and 3 bases from J, with 12 bases in between. The CDR3 sequence is 13 residues long. CDR3 nucleotides: TGTGCCAGTCGACAGACCTCCAATCAGCCCCAGCATTTT. It is translated as CASRQTSNQPQHF. Using reference TRBV11-2 and TRBJ1-5 for the parts outside the CDR3, the full variable domain is EAGVAQSPRYKIIEKRQSVAFWCNPISGHATLYWYQQILGQGPKLLIQFQNNGVVDDSQLPKDRFSAERLKGVDSTLKIQPAKLEDSAVYLCASRQTSNQPQHFGDGTRLSIL.

The rearrangement links TRBV6-6 to TRBJ2-7, with unresolved D. The V gene's germline CDR1 is MNHNY and CDR2 SVGAGI (reference sequence). Trimming shortened V by 6 bases and J by 6 bases, and 9 bases separated the two germline ends. The CDR3 spans 11 residues. DNA for the CDR3: TGTGCCAGCAGCCACCCCCCCGAGCAGTACTTC. Protein: CASSHPPEQYF.

This sequence joins TRBV10-2 and TRBJ2-3; 11 bases map to TRBD2. The J segment lost 0 bases and the V segment lost 8 bases, leaving 1 base of the junction unmatched. The CDR3 totals 14 residues. Germline lookup yields CDR1 WSHSY and CDR2 SAAADI. The CDR3 spells CASRLAGSTDTQYF. The CDR3 nucleotides read TGCGCCAGCCGACTAGCGGGGAGCACAGATACGCAGTATTTT.

The chain employs TRBV4-1 and TRBJ2-7; possible D gene TRBD2, 5 bases. V lost 3 bases, J lost 2 bases, and 17 bases lay in between. CDR1 is MGHRA, CDR2 YSYEKL, per germline. This CDR3 region has 16 residues. CDR3 loop: CASSHPVLGSPYEQYF. CDR3 DNA sequence: TGCGCCAGCAGCCACCCTGTCCTAGGGAGTCCCTACGAGCAGTACTTC.

The chain joins TRBV4-1 to TRBJ2-3; TRBD2 aligns across 8 bases. There are 17 residues in the CDR3. Trimming at V came to 0 bases and at J to 2 bases, leaving 7 bases not matched to a gene. Looked up from germline, CDR1 is MGHRA and CDR2 is YSYEKL. CDR3 in amino acids: CASSQDGAGGPTDTQYF. The DNA for the CDR3 is TGCGCCAGCAGCCAAGACGGTGCGGGGGGCCCCACAGATACGCAGTATTTT.

This chain connects TRBV7-6 to TRBJ1-3, with 8 positions matching TRBD1. Germline V CDR1 and CDR2: SGHVS, FNYEAQ. V lost 4 bases and J lost 0; bases outside the gene matches: 5. The CDR3 has 16 residues. DNA for the CDR3: TGTGCCAGCAGCTCGGCAACAGGGGGCTCTGGAAACACCATATATTTT. Its protein is CASSSATGGSGNTIYF.

The rearrangement links TRBV30 to TRBJ2-7; maybe TRBD2 (5 bases). This CDR3 is built from 14 residues. CDR1 is GTSNPN and CDR2 is SVGIG in the germline V gene (reference sequence). The V and J ends lost 0 bases and 2 bases respectively, with 11 bases between them. CDR3 loop: CAWSVTGLTYEQYF. The CDR3 DNA sequence: TGTGCCTGGAGTGTAACTGGACTTACCTACGAGCAGTACTTC.

The chain joins TRBV10-1 to TRBJ1-6, with D unclear. The CDR3 is 13 residues long. CDR1 and CDR2 (germline): WNHNN, SYGVQD (reference sequence). Trimming stripped 6 bases from V and 6 bases from J, with 9 bases between. The CDR3 DNA reads as TGCGCCAGCAGGGATGAAGGTAATTCACCCCTCCACTTT. This gives the protein CASRDEGNSPLHF.

V usage is TRBV9 and J usage is TRBJ1-3; no clear D gene. The germline gives CDR1 SGDLS, CDR2 YYNGEE. V was trimmed by 3 bases and J by 0 bases, leaving 13 bases between them. The length of the CDR3 is 16 residues. In DNA, the CDR3 is TGTGCCAGCAGCGCCCGGACGCGCAGCTCTGGAAACACCATATATTTT. This gives the protein CASSARTRSSGNTIYF.

This clone was observed once. CDR3 bases: TGTGCCAGCCCCCGGGGATCGCAGACTGCAGATACGCAGTATTTT. It specifies CASPRGSQTADTQYF. V gene TRBV2 combines with J gene TRBJ2-3, with D maybe TRBD2 (5 bases). Trimming shortened V by 8 bases and J by 4 bases, and 19 bases separated the two germline ends. Germline V gene data show CDR1 as SNHLY and CDR2 as FYNNEI. CDR3 length equals 15 residues.

The rearrangement uses TRBV30 and TRBJ2-5; TRBD2 matches 10 bases. The CDR3 loop spans 15 amino acids. Germline CDR1 is GTSNPN and CDR2 is SVGIG (reference sequence). After removal of 0 bases from V and 4 bases from J, the junction contained 5 bases not matched to a gene. The DNA of the CDR3 is TGTGCCTGGAGTGTTCTGGCTAGCGGGGGAGAGACCCAGTACTTC. Translating it yields CAWSVLASGGETQYF.

The chain joins TRBV11-2 to TRBJ1-3; unclear D gene. The CDR3 runs 13 residues. V was shortened by 6 bases and J by 4 bases, with 10 bases between the two germline ends. Germline loops: CDR1 SGHAT, CDR2 FQNNGV. Here the CDR3 reads CASRESSGNTIYF. The CDR3 DNA follows: TGTGCCAGCAGAGAGAGCAGCGGAAACACCATATATTTT.